The present T cell receptor (beta chain) was sequenced within a study of PD-1 blockade in classical Hodgkin lymphoma. For the study at large: Patients were infused with nivolumab 3 mg/kg every 2 weeks. Findings and limits, study-wide: TCR diversity at baseline was reported to be reduced in newly diagnosed patients relative to healthy donors. While CD8+ TCR diversity did not rise significantly by C4D1, CD4+ TCR diversity did.

Measured with immunoSEQ multiplex PCR; TCRdb has only the in-frame clones, and not every one. Among roughly 17,000 clones, about 83% were seen once, and the ten largest hold approximately 12%. V lost 8 bases and J lost 1, with 17 bases in between. The V gene's germline CDR1 is SEHNR and CDR2 FQNEAQ (reference sequence). This CDR3 has 15 residues. Specified time point: cycle 4 day 1 (C4D1), after less than 7 weeks of nivolumab. Every patient was affected by relapse after autologous stem cell transplantation, while exposure to brentuximab vedotin was not uniform. This clone came up a few times. Its antigen is not known.

The sample was peripheral blood mononuclear cells (PBMCs), taken before the fourth cycle of nivolumab. This clonotype originated in a human donor with classical Hodgkin lymphoma. The chain recombines TRBV7-9 with TRBJ1-1; D possibly corresponds to TRBD1 (5 bases). The CDR3 bases are TGTGCCAGCCAACTGGGGGGTGCGAGGAACACTGAAGCTTTCTTT. This codes for CASQLGGARNTEAFF.